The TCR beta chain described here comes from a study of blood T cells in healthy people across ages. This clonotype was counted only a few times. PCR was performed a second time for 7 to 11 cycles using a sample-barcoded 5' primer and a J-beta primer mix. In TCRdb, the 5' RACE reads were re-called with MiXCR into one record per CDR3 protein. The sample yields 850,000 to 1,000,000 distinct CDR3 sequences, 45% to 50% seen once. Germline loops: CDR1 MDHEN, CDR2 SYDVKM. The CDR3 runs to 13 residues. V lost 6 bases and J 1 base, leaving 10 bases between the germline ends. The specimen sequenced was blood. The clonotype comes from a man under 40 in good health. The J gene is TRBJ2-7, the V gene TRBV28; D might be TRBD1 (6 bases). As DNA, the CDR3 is TGTGCCAGCAGACGGACAGAATCCTACGAGCAGTACTTC. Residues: CASRRTESYEQYF.